One T cell receptor beta chain is described in this entry. Its target antigen remains unknown. One base away there is no much larger clone; base qualities are not given. Each sample was amplified in two independent genomic DNA replicates, using roughly 0.51 ug for blood and 1.5 ug for tumor or normal breast. TCRB sequencing of genomic DNA was carried out with the ImmunoSeq Intro kit according to the manufacturer's instructions. Multiplex PCR was run for 31 cycles using proprietary primers and spike-in control sequences for absolute quantification. An 87-bp fragment spanning the CDR3 and flanking V and J genes was sequenced with single-end 150-bp reads. Seven samples, with two replicates for each sample, were multiplexed per lane of an Illumina MiSeq using version 3.0 chemistry. The original pipeline was this. The vendor's proprietary pipeline handled the raw data processing, merging both replicates into a single result for each sample. To define clonotypes, the study grouped productive rearrangements that shared the V-gene family, CDR3 amino acid sequence and J-gene segment. Clonality was computed as 1 minus the normalized Shannon entropy (Pielou evenness) of TCRB abundances. T cell density was estimated by dividing total templates by the number of input cells inferred from the DNA input amount. Total repertoire diversity and clonality were estimated with Recon using default parameters. A clonotype was considered tumor-enriched if its abundance in tumor exceeded 0.1% and was at least 32-fold higher than its abundance in normal breast. Here the immuneACCESS table is served through TCRdb, limited to in-frame sequences with V and J called. Missing clones are a known gap in these copies; in checked studies unresolved V genes cover under half, and the rest lacks a known reason. V and J calls and clone size follow that table, whereas D and trimming were derived from the DNA. Within this sample are tens of thousands of clones, with almost 75% of them counted one time only. The ten largest clones take up around 10% of the sample.

About 18-55 mg of tumor tissue was diced, and more than 2.5 ug of DNA was typically obtained. The study profiled bulk TCR beta-chain repertoires in matched peripheral blood, tumor and adjacent normal breast tissue taken from approximately 15 patients with early-stage breast cancer. Once resection was done, tumor tissue identified by eye was cut out and put into prechilled RNAlater. Tumor tissue (about 19-50 mg) was diced and homogenized in RLTplus buffer with beta-mercaptoethanol and antifoaming agent using a TissueLyser II. The Qiagen AllPrep DNA/RNA Mini kit was used for genomic DNA extraction. These data are taken from a study of early stage breast cancer tumors (dated by TCRdb to 2015 to 2018). About the study as a whole: Of the roughly 15 invasive breast tumors, about a dozen were found to be estrogen receptor-positive, progesterone receptor-positive and HER2-negative. The samples as a whole yielded more than 2.5 million detected templates, corresponding to nearly 1,100,000 unique clonotypes. The average read coverage per sample was roughly 10-fold. Of the roughly 12 ER+/PR+/HER2- tumors, eight were classified as invasive ductal carcinomas and four as invasive lobular carcinomas.

The paper as a whole reports these results and caveats: The small cohort size prevented analysis by tumor subtype. Greater similarity was observed between blood and normal breast repertoires than between blood and tumor repertoires, and tumor was distinguished from normal in about 85% of the 16 patients when each tissue was compared with blood. Compared with adjacent normal breast tissue, tumors had approximately 2.7-fold higher T cell density and higher clonality. Enriched TCRB sequences shared across patients were found to be mostly commonly generated sequences that were unlikely to play an important role in the tumor microenvironment. Chain pairing and functional markers such as CD4, CD8 and FOXP3 were not captured by bulk genomic DNA sequencing of unsorted cells.

This TCR was sampled from a person in their thirties with breast cancer. The sample consisted of breast tumor tissue.

The CDR3 sequence is CASSSHRGQEETQYF. The DNA reads TGTGCCAGCAGCTCACACAGGGGGCAGGAGGAGACCCAGTACTTC. The chain links TRBV7-2 with TRBJ2-5; 9 middle bases align to TRBD1. CDR1 is given as SGHTA and CDR2 as FQGNSA, both from the germline V gene. Measured from the cysteine to the phenylalanine, the CDR3 is 15 residues long. The DNA shown is the 45-base CDR3, in frame from base 1. Trimming accounts for 4 bases at V and 5 bases at J, while the number of junction bases matched to no gene is 8.